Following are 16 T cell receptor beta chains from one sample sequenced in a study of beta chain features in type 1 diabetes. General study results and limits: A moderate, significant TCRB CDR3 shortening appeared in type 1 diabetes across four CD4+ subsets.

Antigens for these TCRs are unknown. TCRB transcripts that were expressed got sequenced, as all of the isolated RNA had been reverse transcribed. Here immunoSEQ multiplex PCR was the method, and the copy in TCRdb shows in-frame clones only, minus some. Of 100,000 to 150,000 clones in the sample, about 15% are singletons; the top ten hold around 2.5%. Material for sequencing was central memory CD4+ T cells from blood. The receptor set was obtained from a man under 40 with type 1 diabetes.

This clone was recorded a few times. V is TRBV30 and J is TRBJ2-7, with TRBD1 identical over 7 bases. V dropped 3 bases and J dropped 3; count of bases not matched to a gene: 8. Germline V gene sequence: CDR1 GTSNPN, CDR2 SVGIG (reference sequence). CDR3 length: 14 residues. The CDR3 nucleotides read TGTGCCTGGAGGGCTCTCCGGGACAGCTACGAGCAGTACTTC. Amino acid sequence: CAWRALRDSYEQYF. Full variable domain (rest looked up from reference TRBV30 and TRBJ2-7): SQTIHQWPATLVQPVGSPLSLECTVEGTSNPNLYWYRQAAGRGLQLLFYSVGIGQISSEVPQNLSASRPQDRQFILSSKKLLLSDSGFYLCAWRALRDSYEQYFGPGTRLTVT.

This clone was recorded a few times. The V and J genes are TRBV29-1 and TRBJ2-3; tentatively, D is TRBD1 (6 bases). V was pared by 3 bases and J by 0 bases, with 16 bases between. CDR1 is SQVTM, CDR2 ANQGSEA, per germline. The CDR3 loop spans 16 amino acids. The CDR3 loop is CSVEGYRAASTDTQYF. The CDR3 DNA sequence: TGCAGCGTTGAGGGTTACAGGGCAGCTAGCACAGATACGCAGTATTTT.

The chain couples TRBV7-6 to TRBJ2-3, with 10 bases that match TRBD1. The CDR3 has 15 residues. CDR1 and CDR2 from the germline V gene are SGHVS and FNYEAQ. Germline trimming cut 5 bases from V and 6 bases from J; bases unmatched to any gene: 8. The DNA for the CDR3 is TGTGCCAGCAGCCGCGGGACAGGGGTTGCGGATACGCAGTATTTT. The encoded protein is CASSRGTGVADTQYF.

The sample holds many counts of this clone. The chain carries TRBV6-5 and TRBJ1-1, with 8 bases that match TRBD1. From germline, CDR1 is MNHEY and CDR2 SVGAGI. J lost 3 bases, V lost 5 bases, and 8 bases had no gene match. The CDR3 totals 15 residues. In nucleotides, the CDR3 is TGTGCCAGCAGTAGGACAGGGAGAGGTGACACTGAAGCTTTCTTT. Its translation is CASSRTGRGDTEAFF.

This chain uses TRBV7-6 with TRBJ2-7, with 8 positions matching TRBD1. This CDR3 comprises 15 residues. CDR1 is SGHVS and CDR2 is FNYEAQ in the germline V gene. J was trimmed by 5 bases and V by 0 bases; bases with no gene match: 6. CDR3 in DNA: TGTGCCAGCAGCTTAGCTGGCAGGGGGCCTGACGAGCAGTACTTC. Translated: CASSLAGRGPDEQYF.

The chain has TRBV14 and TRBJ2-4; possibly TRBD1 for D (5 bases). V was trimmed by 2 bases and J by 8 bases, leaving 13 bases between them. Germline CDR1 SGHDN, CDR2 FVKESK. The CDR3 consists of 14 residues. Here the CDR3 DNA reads TGTGCCAGCAGCCAACAACCAGGGATGGACATTCAGTACTTC. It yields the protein CASSQQPGMDIQYF.

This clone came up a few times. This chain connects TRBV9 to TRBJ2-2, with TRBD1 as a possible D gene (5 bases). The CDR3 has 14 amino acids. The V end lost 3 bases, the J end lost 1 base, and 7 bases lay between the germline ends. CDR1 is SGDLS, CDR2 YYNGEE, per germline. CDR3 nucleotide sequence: TGTGCCAGCAGCGAGACAGTGAACACCGGGGAGCTGTTTTTT. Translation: CASSETVNTGELFF.

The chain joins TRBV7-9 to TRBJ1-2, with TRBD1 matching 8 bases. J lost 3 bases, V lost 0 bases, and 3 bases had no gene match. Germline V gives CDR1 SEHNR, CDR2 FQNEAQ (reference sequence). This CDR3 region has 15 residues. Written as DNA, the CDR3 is TGTGCCAGCAGCTTAGCGGACAGGGTCCACTATGGCTACACCTTC. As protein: CASSLADRVHYGYTF.

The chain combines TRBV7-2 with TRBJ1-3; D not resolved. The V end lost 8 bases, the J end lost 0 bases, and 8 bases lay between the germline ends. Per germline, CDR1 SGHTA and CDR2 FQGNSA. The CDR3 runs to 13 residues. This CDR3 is CASGRSSGNTIYF. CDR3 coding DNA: TGTGCCAGCGGACGAAGCTCTGGAAACACCATATATTTT.

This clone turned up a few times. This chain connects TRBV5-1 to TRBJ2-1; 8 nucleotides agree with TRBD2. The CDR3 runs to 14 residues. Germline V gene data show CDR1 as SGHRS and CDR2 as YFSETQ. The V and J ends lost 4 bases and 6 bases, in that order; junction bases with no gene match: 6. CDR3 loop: CASSGTRNRNEQFF. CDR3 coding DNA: TGCGCCAGCAGCGGGACTAGAAACCGCAATGAGCAGTTCTTC.

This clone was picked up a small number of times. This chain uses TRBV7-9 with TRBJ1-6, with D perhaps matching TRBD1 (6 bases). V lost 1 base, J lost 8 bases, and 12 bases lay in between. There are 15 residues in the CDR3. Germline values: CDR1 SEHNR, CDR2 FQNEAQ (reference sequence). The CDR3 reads CASSLGAAGDSPLHF. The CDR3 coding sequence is TGTGCCAGCAGCTTAGGCGCGGCAGGGGATTCACCCCTCCACTTT. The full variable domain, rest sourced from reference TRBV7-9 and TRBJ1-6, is DTGVSQNPRHKITKRGQNVTFRCDPISEHNRLYWYRQTLGQGPEFLTYFQNEAQLEKSRLLSDRFSAERPKGSFSTLEIQRTEQGDSAMYLCASSLGAAGDSPLHFGNGTRLTVT.

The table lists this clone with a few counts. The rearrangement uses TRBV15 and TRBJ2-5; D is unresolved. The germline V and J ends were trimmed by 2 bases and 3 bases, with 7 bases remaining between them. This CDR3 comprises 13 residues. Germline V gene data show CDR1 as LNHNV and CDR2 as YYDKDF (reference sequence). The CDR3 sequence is CATSRQEEETQYF. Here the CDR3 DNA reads TGTGCCACCAGCAGACAGGAAGAAGAGACCCAGTACTTC.

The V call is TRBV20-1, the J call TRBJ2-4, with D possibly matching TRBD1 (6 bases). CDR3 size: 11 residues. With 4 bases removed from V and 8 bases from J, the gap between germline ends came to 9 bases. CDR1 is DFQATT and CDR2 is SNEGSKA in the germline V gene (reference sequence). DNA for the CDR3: TGCAGTGCTAACAGGGCCTACATTCAGTACTTC. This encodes CSANRAYIQYF.

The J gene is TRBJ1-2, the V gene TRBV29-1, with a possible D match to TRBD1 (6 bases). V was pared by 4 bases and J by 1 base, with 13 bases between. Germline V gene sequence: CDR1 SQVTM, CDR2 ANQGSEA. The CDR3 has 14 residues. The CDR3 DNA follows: TGCAGCGTTGGACGGGGGCTCAATAACTATGGCTACACCTTC. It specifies CSVGRGLNNYGYTF.

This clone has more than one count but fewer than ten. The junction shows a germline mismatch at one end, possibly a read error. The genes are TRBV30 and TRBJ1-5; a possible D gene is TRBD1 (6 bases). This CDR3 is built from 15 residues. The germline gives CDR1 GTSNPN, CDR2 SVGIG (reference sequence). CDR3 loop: CAWSVNTGGNRPQHF. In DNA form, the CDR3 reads TGTGCCTGGAGTGTAAATACTGGGGGCAATCGGCCCCAGCATTTT.

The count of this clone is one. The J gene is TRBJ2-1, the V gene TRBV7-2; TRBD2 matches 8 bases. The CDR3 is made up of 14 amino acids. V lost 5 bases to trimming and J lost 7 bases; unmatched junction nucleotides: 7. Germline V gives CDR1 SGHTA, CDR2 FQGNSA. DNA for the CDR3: TGTGCCAGCAGCCCAACGGGGGGGCCGAATGAGCAGTTCTTC. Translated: CASSPTGGPNEQFF.